The T cell receptor beta chain described here comes from a study of blood T cell repertoires in COVID-19 (TCRdb year 2020). Background for the entire study: The collaborator samples originated in the United States, Italy and Spain and spanned the acute and convalescent phases of COVID-19. The material from the prospective study consisted of cDNA or gDNA derived from T cells, B-cell-depleted T cells, or PBMCs. The dataset comprised deeply sampled blood TCRbeta repertoires from subjects exposed to, actively infected with, or recovered from COVID-19. A freely available public database, intended as a resource for researchers studying the immune response to SARS-CoV-2, is where the repertoires were released. Samples were obtained from the ongoing ImmuneRACE study (first 160 participants) and from over 1,000 subjects provided by 6 global collaborators. The sample metadata nearly always contained a de-identified subject ID, COVID-19 status, age in years and sex. HLA class I and class II types, where available, came from metadata supplied by the sample provider rather than from assay-based typing.

General study outcomes and caveats: How much clinical and demographic metadata was included differed by source and by participant, and the metadata was provided uncurated.

Concerning this clone itself: There is no known antigen for this receptor. Base qualities are not at hand, and no much larger clone is one base apart.

One collaborating source in Seattle enrolled patients during active infection and followed them longitudinally through the course of disease. Each collaborating institution followed its own protocols to collect whole blood in K2EDTA tubes. For TCRbeta analysis, collaborator samples were shipped as frozen whole blood, as isolated PBMCs, or as DNA extracted from either sample type. From cysteine to phenylalanine, the CDR3 is 15 amino acids long. Solely the CDR3 DNA is kept, with 45 bases framed from the first base. V and J are truncated by 4 bases and 5 bases respectively, leaving an intervening sequence of 18 bases. According to the germline V gene, CDR1 reads SGHDT and CDR2 reads YYEEEE. TCRbeta CDR3 regions were amplified from genomic DNA using the immunoSEQ Assay, a bias-controlled multiplex PCR. The source study handled its data this way. Within the assay, amplification of reference gene primers was used to estimate how many nucleated cells each sample contained. Sequence reads were collapsed and filtered to measure the absolute abundance of every unique TCRbeta CDR3 rearrangement. For each sample, productive Simpson clonality was calculated as the square root of Simpson's diversity index over productive rearrangements. This is the immuneACCESS table as TCRdb keeps it, with only in-frame sequences that have V and J called. A part of the clones is gone; compared with another copy, unresolved V genes explain less than half, and the rest is unexplained. The V and J calls and clone size were taken over from that table, and D and trimming were inferred from the DNA. The sample table contains a few hundred thousand clones; only one count was recorded for approximately 89% of them. Jointly, the top ten make up around 9.3% of the sample.

The origin of this receptor is a woman aged 30 to 39 with COVID-19, enrolled during active disease. The sequencing sample was made of peripheral blood. The receptor chain draws on TRBV5-6 and TRBJ1-2, and TRBD1 may be the D gene, going by 5 matching bases. The nucleotides read TGTGCCAGCAGCCCGACAGAGTCCTTTGATTATGGCTACACCTTC. This gives the protein CASSPTESFDYGYTF.